Below are 20 T cell receptor beta chains sequenced from a single sample in a study of blood T cell repertoires in COVID-19. Assay: immunoSEQ multiplex PCR; the TCRdb copy retains only in-frame clones and omits some. The sample comprises about 71,000 clones, 65% to 80% of which are singletons, and 25% to 30% rests with the top ten. The specimen was peripheral blood. Source of these receptors: a woman of 80 years or more with active or convalescent COVID-19.

This clone was recorded only once. The rearrangement joins TRBV6-2 or TRBV6-3 to TRBJ1-3, with D possibly TRBD1 on 5 matching bases. Trimming took 2 bases from V and 1 from J, leaving 6 bases between them. CDR3 size: 14 residues. The V gene's germline CDR1 is MNHEY and CDR2 SVGEGT. The CDR3 nucleotides read TGTGCCAGCAGTTACGGGACTTCTGGAAACACCATATATTTT. Translating it yields CASSYGTSGNTIYF.

The chain recombines TRBV11-1 with TRBJ1-2; D is perhaps TRBD1 (5 bases). CDR3 size: 13 residues. Germline V gene sequence: CDR1 SGHAT, CDR2 FQDESV (reference sequence). Trimming stripped 6 bases from V and 2 bases from J, with 10 bases between. CDR3 sequence (DNA): TGTGCCAGCAGTCAAGACAGAAACTATGGCTACACCTTC. Encoded protein: CASSQDRNYGYTF.

The V call is TRBV2, the J call TRBJ2-5, with 7 bases that match TRBD2. Germline loops: CDR1 SNHLY, CDR2 FYNNEI. Trimming removed 4 bases from V and 5 bases from J; junction bases left unmatched: 1. This CDR3 has 12 amino acids. The CDR3 sequence: CASSGEGETQYF. CDR3 nucleotides: TGTGCCAGCAGTGGGGAGGGGGAGACCCAGTACTTC.

J is TRBJ1-1 and V is TRBV15; a possible D gene is TRBD1 (6 bases). Trimming removed 1 base from V and 6 bases from J, with 9 bases in between. Germline loops: CDR1 LNHNV, CDR2 YYDKDF (reference sequence). This CDR3 is 13 amino acids long. The CDR3 coding sequence is TGTGCCACCAGCAGAGGGGGGACATCTGAAGCTTTCTTT. Its protein product is CATSRGGTSEAFF.

V gene TRBV28 combines with J gene TRBJ1-1, with D unclear. V was clipped by 5 bases and J by 1 base, with 11 bases between them. This CDR3 is built from 14 residues. The germline V gene encodes CDR1 MDHEN and CDR2 SYDVKM. This chain's CDR3 is CASSRLLGNTEAFF. The CDR3 DNA reads TGTGCCAGCAGTCGTCTACTAGGGAACACTGAAGCTTTCTTT.

V gene TRBV19 combines with J gene TRBJ2-5; 11 bases fit TRBD2. Germline CDR1 LNHDA, CDR2 SQIVND (reference sequence). This CDR3 has 16 residues. The V and J ends lost 5 bases and 5 bases, in that order; junction bases with no gene match: 10. In DNA form, the CDR3 reads TGTGCCAGTAGTCCCCGACTAGCGGGGATATCGGAGACCCAGTACTTC. Translation: CASSPRLAGISETQYF. Supplemented by reference TRBV19 and TRBJ2-5, the full variable domain reads DGGITQSPKYLFRKEGQNVTLSCEQNLNHDAMYWYRQDPGQGLRLIYYSQIVNDFQKGDIAEGYSVSREKKESFPLTVTSAQKNPTAFYLCASSPRLAGISETQYFGPGTRLLVL.

In this sample, this clone turned up many times. The chain recombines TRBV29-1 with TRBJ1-1, with TRBD1 identical over 9 bases. Germline V gene data show CDR1 as SQVTM and CDR2 as ANQGSEA. This CDR3 has 13 residues. V lost 5 bases and J lost 10; bases outside the gene matches: 11. The CDR3 sequence: CSVSGGQGVRAFF. DNA for the CDR3: TGCAGCGTTTCAGGGGGACAGGGAGTCCGAGCTTTCTTT.

V and J are TRBV5-1 and TRBJ2-3, with a weak D call TRBD2 (5 bases). Trimming pared 4 bases from V and 0 bases from J, leaving 12 bases between. Germline CDR1 SGHRS, CDR2 YFSETQ. There are 15 residues in the CDR3. This chain's CDR3 is CASSDPGISTDTQYF. CDR3 sequence (DNA): TGCGCCAGCAGCGATCCCGGGATAAGCACAGATACGCAGTATTTT.

This rearrangement joins TRBV7-9 to TRBJ2-7, with 9 bases that match TRBD1. There are 15 residues in the CDR3. V shed 4 bases and J 0 bases; nucleotides not matched to a gene: 4. CDR1 is SEHNR and CDR2 is FQNEAQ in the germline V gene (reference sequence). CDR3: CASSSTGGNSYEQYF. The CDR3 DNA reads TGTGCCAGCAGCTCTACAGGGGGCAACTCCTACGAGCAGTACTTC.

This clone has only a few counts. The sample contains more than one DNA sequence encoding this CDR3. The rearrangement links TRBV18 to TRBJ2-7; the D gene is possibly TRBD1 (5 bases). CDR1 KGHSH and CDR2 LQKENI come from the germline V gene. This CDR3 has 12 residues. The V and J ends lost 1 base and 5 bases respectively, with 6 bases between them. The CDR3 DNA reads as TGTGCCAGCTCACCACAAGGGGACGAGCAGTACTTC. Protein: CASSPQGDEQYF. Supplemented by reference TRBV18 and TRBJ2-7, the full variable domain reads NAGVMQNPRHLVRRRGQEARLRCSPMKGHSHVYWYRQLPEEGLKFMVYLQKENIIDESGMPKERFSAEFPKEGPSILRIQQVVRGDSAAYFCASSPQGDEQYFGPGTRLTVT.

The gene calls are TRBV27 and TRBJ1-2; 8 bases match TRBD1. The CDR3 length is 15 residues. J was trimmed by 2 bases and V by 4 bases; bases with no gene match: 6. Germline values: CDR1 MNHEY, CDR2 SMNVEV (reference sequence). The CDR3 sequence: CASSSSDRANYGYTF. The CDR3 DNA reads TGTGCCAGCAGTTCCTCGGACAGGGCCAACTATGGCTACACCTTC.

The chain is built from TRBV6-2 or TRBV6-3 and TRBJ2-1; 9 bases agree with TRBD1. V dropped 2 bases and J dropped 10; count of bases not matched to a gene: 9. Germline V gene lookup returns CDR1 MNHEY and CDR2 SVGEGT. The length of the CDR3 is 15 residues. CDR3 in DNA: TGTGCCAGCAGTTACCGGGACAGGGTCCGTGTGGAGCAGTTCTTC. Encoded protein: CASSYRDRVRVEQFF.

The rearrangement joins TRBV5-4 to TRBJ2-3; 10 bases fit TRBD1. Germline V gene lookup returns CDR1 SGHNT and CDR2 YYREEE (reference sequence). J was trimmed by 4 bases and V by 0 bases; bases with no gene match: 2. There are 15 residues in the CDR3. For the CDR3, the DNA is TGTGCCAGCAGCTTGGGACAGGGGGCGTCAGATACGCAGTATTTT. It codes for CASSLGQGASDTQYF.

This clone was counted a single time. V is TRBV7-2 and J is TRBJ2-3; no clear D gene. The V end was cut by 0 bases, the J end by 6 bases, with 7 bases between. The CDR3 extends over 13 amino acids. Looked up from germline, CDR1 is SGHTA and CDR2 is FQGNSA. CDR3 amino acids: CASSLARGDTQYF. For the CDR3, the DNA is TGTGCCAGCAGCTTAGCGAGAGGCGATACGCAGTATTTT.

This clone was counted a single time. The chain employs TRBV30 and TRBJ2-2; D perhaps matches TRBD1 (5 bases). V was pared by 3 bases and J by 4 bases, with 9 bases between. The CDR3 sequence is 13 residues long. Germline V gene sequence: CDR1 GTSNPN, CDR2 SVGIG (reference sequence). CDR3 sequence (DNA): TGTGCCTGGAGCCGACAGATCACCGGGGAGCTGTTTTTT. Amino acid sequence: CAWSRQITGELFF.

CDR3 in DNA: TGTGCCAGCAGCGGGCGGGACAGAAAGAACACTGAAGCTTTCTTT. It specifies CASSGRDRKNTEAFF. The rearrangement joins TRBV11-3 to TRBJ1-1, with TRBD1 identical over 7 bases. The V gene's germline CDR1 is SGHNT and CDR2 YENEEA. The CDR3 is made up of 15 amino acids. The V gene end was trimmed by 5 bases and the J gene end by 1 base; junction bases not matched to a gene: 7. Using reference TRBV11-3 and TRBJ1-1 for the parts outside the CDR3, the full variable domain is EAGVVQSPRYKIIEKKQPVAFWCNPISGHNTLYWYLQNLGQGPELLIRYENEEAVDDSQLPKDRFSAERLKGVDSTLKIQPAELGDSAVYLCASSGRDRKNTEAFFGQGTRLTVV.

The chain uses TRBV6-5 and TRBJ2-1, with 9 bases fitting TRBD1. The CDR3 has 15 residues. V was clipped by 5 bases and J by 5 bases; unmatched bases: 7. CDR1 is MNHEY and CDR2 is SVGAGI in the germline V gene. For the CDR3, the DNA is TGTGCCAGCAGTCGGACAGGGGAGGGCCACAATGAGCAGTTCTTC. Translation: CASSRTGEGHNEQFF.

The chain uses TRBV6-6 and TRBJ1-5; no clear D. V lost 6 bases and J 2 bases, leaving 17 bases between the germline ends. This CDR3 is 16 amino acids long. Germline CDR1 reads MNHNY; CDR2 reads SVGAGI (reference sequence). The CDR3 bases are TGTGCCAGCAGCCAGATCGAAGATAAAGGCAATCAGCCCCAGCATTTT. The encoded protein is CASSQIEDKGNQPQHF.

The chain links TRBV30 to TRBJ2-1; 8 nucleotides line up with TRBD1. The ends lost 6 bases at V and 0 bases at J; junction bases unmatched: 13. The CDR3 consists of 17 residues. Per germline, CDR1 GTSNPN and CDR2 SVGIG (reference sequence). DNA of the CDR3: TGTGCCTGTCGGACCCAGACAGGGGCGAGCTCCTACAATGAGCAGTTCTTC. Translating gives CACRTQTGASSYNEQFF.

The chain is built from TRBV5-4 and TRBJ2-3; the match to TRBD2 covers 10 bases. Trimming removed 4 bases from V and 2 bases from J; junction bases left unmatched: 7. CDR1 is SGHNT, CDR2 YYREEE, per germline (reference sequence). The CDR3 covers 16 residues. CDR3 nucleotides: TGTGCCAGCAGCCACAAGCGGGGGGGCCTCACAGATACGCAGTATTTT. Translated, it gives CASSHKRGGLTDTQYF.